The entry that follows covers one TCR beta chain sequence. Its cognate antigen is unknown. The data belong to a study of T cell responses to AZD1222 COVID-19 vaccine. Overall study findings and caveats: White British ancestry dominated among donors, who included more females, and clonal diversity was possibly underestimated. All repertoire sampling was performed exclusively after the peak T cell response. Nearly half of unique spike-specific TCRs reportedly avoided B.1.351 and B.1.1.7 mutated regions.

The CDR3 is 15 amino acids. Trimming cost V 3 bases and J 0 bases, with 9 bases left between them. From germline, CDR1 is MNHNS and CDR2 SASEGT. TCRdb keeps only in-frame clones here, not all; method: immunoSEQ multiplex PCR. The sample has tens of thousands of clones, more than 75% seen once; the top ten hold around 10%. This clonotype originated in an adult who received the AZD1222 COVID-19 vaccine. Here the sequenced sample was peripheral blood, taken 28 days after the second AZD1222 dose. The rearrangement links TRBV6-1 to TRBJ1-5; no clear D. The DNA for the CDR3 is TGTGCCAGCAGTGACAGACCTTATAGCAATCAGCCCCAGCATTTT. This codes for CASSDRPYSNQPQHF.